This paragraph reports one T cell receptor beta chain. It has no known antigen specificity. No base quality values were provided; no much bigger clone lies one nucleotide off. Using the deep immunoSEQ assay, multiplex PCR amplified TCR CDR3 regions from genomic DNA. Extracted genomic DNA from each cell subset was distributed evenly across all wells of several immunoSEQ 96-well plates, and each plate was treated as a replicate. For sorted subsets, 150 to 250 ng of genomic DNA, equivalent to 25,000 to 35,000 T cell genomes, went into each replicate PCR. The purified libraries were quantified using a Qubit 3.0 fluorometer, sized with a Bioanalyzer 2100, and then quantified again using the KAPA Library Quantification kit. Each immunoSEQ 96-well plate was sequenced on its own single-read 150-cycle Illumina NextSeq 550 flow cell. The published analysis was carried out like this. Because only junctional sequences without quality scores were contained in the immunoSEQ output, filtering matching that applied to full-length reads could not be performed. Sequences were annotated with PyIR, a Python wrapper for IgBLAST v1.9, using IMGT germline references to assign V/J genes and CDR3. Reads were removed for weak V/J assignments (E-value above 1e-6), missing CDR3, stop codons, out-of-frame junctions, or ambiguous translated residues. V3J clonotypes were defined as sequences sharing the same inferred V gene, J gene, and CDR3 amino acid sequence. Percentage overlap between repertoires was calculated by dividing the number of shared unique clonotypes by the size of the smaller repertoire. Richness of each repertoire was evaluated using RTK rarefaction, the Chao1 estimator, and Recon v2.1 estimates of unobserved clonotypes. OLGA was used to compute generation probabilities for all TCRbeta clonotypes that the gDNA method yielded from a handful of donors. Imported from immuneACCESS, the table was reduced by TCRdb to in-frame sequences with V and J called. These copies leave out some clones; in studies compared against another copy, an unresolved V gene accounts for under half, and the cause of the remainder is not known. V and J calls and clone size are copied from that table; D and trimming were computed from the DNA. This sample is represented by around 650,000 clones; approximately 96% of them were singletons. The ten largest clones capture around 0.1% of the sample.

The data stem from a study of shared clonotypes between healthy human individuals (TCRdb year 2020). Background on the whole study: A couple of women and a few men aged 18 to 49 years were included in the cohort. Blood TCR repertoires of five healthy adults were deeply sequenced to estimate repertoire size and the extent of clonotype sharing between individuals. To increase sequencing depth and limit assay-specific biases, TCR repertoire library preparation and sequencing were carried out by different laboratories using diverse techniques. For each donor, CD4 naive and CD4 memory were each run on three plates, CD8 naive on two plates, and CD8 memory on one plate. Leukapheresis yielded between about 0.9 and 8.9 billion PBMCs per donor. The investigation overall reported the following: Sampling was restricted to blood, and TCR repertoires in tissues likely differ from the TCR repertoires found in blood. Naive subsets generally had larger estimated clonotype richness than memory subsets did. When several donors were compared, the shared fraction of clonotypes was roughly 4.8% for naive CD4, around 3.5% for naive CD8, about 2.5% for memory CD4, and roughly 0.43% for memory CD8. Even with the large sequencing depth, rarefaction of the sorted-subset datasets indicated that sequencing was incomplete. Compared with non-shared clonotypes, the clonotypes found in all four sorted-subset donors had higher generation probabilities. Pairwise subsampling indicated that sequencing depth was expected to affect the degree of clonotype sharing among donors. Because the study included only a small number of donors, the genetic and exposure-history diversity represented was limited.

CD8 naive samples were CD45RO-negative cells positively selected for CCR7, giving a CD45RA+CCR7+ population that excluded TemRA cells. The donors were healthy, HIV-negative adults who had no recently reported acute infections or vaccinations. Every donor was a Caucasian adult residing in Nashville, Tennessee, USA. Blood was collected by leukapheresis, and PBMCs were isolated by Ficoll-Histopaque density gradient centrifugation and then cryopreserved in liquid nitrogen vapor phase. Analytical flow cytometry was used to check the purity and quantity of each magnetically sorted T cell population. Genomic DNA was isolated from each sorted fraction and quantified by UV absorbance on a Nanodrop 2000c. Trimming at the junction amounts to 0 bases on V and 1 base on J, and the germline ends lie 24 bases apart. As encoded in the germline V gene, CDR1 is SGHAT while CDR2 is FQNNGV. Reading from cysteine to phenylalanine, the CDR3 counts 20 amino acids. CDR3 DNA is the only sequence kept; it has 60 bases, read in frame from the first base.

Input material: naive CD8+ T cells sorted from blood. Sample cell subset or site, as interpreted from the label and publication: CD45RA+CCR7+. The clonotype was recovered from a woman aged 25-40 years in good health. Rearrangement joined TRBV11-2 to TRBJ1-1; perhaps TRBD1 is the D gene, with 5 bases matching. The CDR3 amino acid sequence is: CASSLDLAGVNWGKNTEAFF. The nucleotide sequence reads TGTGCCAGCAGCTTAGATCTGGCAGGCGTAAACTGGGGCAAGAACACTGAAGCTTTCTTT.